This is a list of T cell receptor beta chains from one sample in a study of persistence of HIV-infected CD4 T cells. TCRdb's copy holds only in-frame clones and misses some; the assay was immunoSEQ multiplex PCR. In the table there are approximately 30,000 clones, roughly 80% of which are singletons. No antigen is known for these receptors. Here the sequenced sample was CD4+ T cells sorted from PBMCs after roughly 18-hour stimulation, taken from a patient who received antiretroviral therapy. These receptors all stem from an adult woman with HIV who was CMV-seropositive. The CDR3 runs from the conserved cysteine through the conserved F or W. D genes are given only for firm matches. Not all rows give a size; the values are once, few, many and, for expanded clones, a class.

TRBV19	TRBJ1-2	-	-	CASSISEEVGGYTF	TGTGCCAGTAGTATAAGTGAGGAGGTCGGTGGCTACACCTTC
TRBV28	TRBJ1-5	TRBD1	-	CASRSLGTGFQPQHF	TGTGCCAGCAGATCTCTAGGGACAGGGTTTCAGCCCCAGCATTTT
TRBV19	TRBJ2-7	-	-	CASSAGTQSSYEQYF	TGTGCCAGTAGTGCAGGGACACAGAGCTCCTACGAGCAGTACTTC
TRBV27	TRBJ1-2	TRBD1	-	CASSLVGQGGGYTF	TGTGCCAGCAGTTTAGTCGGACAGGGCGGCGGCTACACCTTC
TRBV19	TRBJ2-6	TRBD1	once	CASSNRQGTGANVLTF	TGTGCCAGTAGTAACCGACAGGGTACCGGGGCCAACGTCCTGACTTTC
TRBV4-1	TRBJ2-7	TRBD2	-	CASSKGLAVSYEQYF	TGCGCCAGCAGCAAGGGACTAGCGGTATCCTACGAGCAGTACTTC
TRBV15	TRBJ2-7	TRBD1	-	CATSRDPGQGAYEQYF	TGTGCCACCAGCAGAGACCCGGGACAGGGGGCCTACGAGCAGTACTTC
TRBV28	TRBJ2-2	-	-	CASASVGQGSPGELFF	TGTGCCAGCGCCTCCGTCGGTCAGGGATCACCCGGGGAGCTGTTTTTT
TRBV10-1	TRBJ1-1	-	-	CASSLEVGIGAFF	TGCGCCAGCAGTTTGGAGGTTGGGATAGGAGCTTTCTTT
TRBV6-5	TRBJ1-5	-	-	CASSSSGTGYQPQHF	-
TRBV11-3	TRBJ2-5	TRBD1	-	CASSAWDRERMETQYF	TGTGCCAGCAGCGCCTGGGACAGGGAGAGGATGGAGACCCAGTACTTC
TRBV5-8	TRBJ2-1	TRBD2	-	CASSLILAGGPREQFF	TGTGCCAGCAGCTTGATTTTAGCGGGAGGGCCAAGAGAGCAGTTCTTC
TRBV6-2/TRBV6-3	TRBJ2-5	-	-	CASSPGSPTQYF	TGTGCCAGCAGCCCCGGCTCTCCGACCCAGTACTTC
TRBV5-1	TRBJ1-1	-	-	CASSYGQGNTEAFF	TGCGCCAGCAGTTACGGTCAGGGTAACACTGAAGCTTTCTTT
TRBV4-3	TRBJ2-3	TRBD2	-	CASSQDLLSGGRSSTDTQYF	TGCGCCAGCAGCCAAGATCTGCTTAGCGGGGGACGGTCTAGCACAGATACGCAGTATTTT
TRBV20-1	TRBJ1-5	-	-	CSASGDTLGHQPQHF	TGCAGTGCTAGTGGGGACACCTTGGGTCATCAACCCCAGCATTTT
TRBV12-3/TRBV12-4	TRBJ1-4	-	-	CASSRVGEKLFF	TGTGCCAGCAGCCGGGTGGGTGAAAAACTGTTTTTT
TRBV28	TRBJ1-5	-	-	CASSFTGWQPQHF	TGTGCCAGCAGTTTTACAGGGTGGCAGCCCCAGCATTTT
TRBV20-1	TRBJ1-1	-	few	CSASLGGILNTEAFF	TGCAGTGCTAGTCTGGGTGGGATCCTGAACACTGAAGCTTTCTTT
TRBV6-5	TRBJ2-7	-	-	CASSYIWGSYEQYF	TGTGCCAGCAGTTACATATGGGGGTCCTACGAGCAGTACTTC
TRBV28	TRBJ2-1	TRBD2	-	CASSLGASGRILDEQFF	TGTGCCAGCAGTTTAGGGGCTAGCGGGAGGATATTGGATGAGCAGTTCTTC
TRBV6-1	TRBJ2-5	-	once	CASSEWKGGLETQYF	TGTGCCAGCAGTGAATGGAAAGGGGGATTGGAGACCCAGTACTTC
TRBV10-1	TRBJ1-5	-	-	CASSPPGQPQHF	TGCGCCAGTTCTCCCCCGGGTCAGCCCCAGCATTTT
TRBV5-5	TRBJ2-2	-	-	CASSLGDTGELFF	TGTGCCAGCAGCTTGGGTGACACCGGGGAGCTGTTTTTT
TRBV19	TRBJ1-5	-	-	CASSLSPPRPDQQHF	TGTGCCAGTAGTCTCTCTCCGCCCCGGCCAGACCAGCAGCATTTT
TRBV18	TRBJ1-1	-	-	CASSPRTRGTEAFF	TGTGCCAGCTCACCCCGCACTCGGGGGACTGAAGCTTTCTTT
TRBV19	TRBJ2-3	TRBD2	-	CASTTGLADPTDTQYF	TGTGCCAGTACAACGGGACTAGCGGACCCCACAGATACGCAGTATTTT
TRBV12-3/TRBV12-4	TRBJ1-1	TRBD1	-	CASSSGQGGKAFF	TGTGCCAGCAGTTCCGGACAGGGTGGTAAAGCTTTCTTT
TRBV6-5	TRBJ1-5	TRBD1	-	CASSQDRGNQPQHF	TGTGCCAGCAGTCAGGACAGGGGTAATCAGCCCCAGCATTTT
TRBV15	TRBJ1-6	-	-	CATSRSWGPGNSPLHF	TGTGCCACCAGCAGATCCTGGGGCCCAGGGAATTCACCCCTCCACTTT
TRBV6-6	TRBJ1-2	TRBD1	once	CASSQRTGGVPNGYTF	TGTGCCAGCAGCCAGCGGACAGGGGGGGTCCCAAATGGCTACACCTTC
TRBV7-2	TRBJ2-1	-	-	CASSLDVVGYSYNEQFF	TGTGCCAGCAGCTTAGACGTCGTGGGATACTCCTACAATGAGCAGTTCTTC
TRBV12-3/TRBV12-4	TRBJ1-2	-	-	CATRRSYGYTF	TGTGCCACCCGACGGAGTTATGGCTACACCTTC
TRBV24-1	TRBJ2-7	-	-	CATSDPQHLHEQYF	TGTGCCACCAGTGATCCCCAACACCTCCACGAGCAGTACTTC
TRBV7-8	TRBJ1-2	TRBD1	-	CASSSTGGYGYTF	TGTGCCAGCAGCTCAACAGGGGGTTATGGCTACACCTTC
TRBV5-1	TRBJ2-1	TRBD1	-	CASYPGQSYNEQFF	TGCGCCAGCTATCCGGGACAGTCATACAATGAGCAGTTCTTC
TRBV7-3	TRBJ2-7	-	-	CASSHGGDRNYEQYF	TGTGCCAGCAGCCACGGGGGAGACAGAAACTACGAGCAGTACTTC
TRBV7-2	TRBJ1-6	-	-	CASSPTPMGGAFVNSPLHF	TGTGCCAGCAGCCCGACCCCAATGGGGGGAGCCTTCGTCAATTCACCCCTCCACTTT
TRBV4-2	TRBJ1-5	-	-	CASSQGGSGNQPQHF	TGTGCCAGCAGCCAAGGAGGATCGGGCAATCAGCCCCAGCATTTT
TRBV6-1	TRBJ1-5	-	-	CASSELGTEDQPQHF	TGTGCCAGCAGTGAATTAGGGACGGAGGATCAGCCCCAGCATTTT
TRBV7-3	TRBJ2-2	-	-	CASSLSLTGELFF	TGTGCCAGCAGCTTAAGTTTAACCGGGGAGCTGTTTTTT
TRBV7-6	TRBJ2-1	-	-	CASSSRSGNSYNEQFF	TGTGCCAGCAGCTCCCGTAGCGGAAACTCCTACAATGAGCAGTTCTTC
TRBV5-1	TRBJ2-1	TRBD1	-	CASADRDEQFF	TGCGCCAGCGCCGACAGGGATGAGCAGTTCTTC